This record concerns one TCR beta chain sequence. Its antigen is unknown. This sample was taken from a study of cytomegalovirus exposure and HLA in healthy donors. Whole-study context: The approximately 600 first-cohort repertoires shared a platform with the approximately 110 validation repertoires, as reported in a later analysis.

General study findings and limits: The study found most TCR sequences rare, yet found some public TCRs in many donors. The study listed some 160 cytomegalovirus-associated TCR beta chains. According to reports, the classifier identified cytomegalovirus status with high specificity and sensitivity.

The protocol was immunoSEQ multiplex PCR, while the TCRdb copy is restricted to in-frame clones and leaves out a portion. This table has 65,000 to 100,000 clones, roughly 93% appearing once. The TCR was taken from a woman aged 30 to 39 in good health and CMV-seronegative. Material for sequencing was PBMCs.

DNA for the CDR3: TGTGCCAGCAGCCCCTTATCGGGAGGCGAGCAGTACTTC. This translates into CASSPLSGGEQYF. This chain joins TRBV9 and TRBJ2-7, with TRBD2 matching 7 bases. The ends lost 4 bases at V and 6 bases at J; junction bases unmatched: 7. Germline V gene data show CDR1 as SGDLS and CDR2 as YYNGEE. There are 13 residues in the CDR3.